This T cell receptor beta chain originates from a study of blood T cells in healthy people across ages. CDR1 is SGHTA, CDR2 FQGTGA, per germline. The length of the CDR3 is 15 residues. A second roughly 7 to 11 cycle PCR used barcoded and J-beta primers. From the 5' RACE reads, TCRdb called clonotypes with MiXCR, one entry per CDR3 protein. Here the sample spans approximately 1,700,000 distinct CDR3 sequences, roughly 43% being singletons. The sequence was obtained from a human donor in good health. Specimen: blood. The chain recombines TRBV7-3 with TRBJ2-4, with D perhaps matching TRBD2 (5 bases). The DNA end is a closer match to TRBJ2-7, so the J assignment may be wrong. The CDR3 sequence is CASSSRTSVSYEQYF. The CDR3 nucleotides are TGTGCCAGCAGCTCTCGGACTTCGGTCTCCTACGAGCAGTACTTC.